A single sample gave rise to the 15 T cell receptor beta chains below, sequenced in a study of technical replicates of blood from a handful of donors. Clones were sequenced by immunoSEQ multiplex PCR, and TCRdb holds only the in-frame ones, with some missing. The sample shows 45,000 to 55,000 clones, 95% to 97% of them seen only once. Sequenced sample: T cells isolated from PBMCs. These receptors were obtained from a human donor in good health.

The DNA for the CDR3 is TGCAGCGTCGCACCTAGCGGGATGCGGGACTACGAGCAGTACTTC. Its translation: CSVAPSGMRDYEQYF. The gene calls are TRBV29-1 and TRBJ2-7; 9 nucleotides match TRBD2. The CDR3 has 15 amino acids. CDR1 is SQVTM and CDR2 is ANQGSEA in the germline V gene. With V trimmed by 6 bases and J by 3 bases, 12 bases remained unmatched.

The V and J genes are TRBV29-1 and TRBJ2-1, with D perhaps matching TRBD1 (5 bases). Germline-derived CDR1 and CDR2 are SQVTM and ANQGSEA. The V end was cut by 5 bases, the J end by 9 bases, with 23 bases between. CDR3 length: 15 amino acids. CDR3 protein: CSVLLPESYRGEQFF. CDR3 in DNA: TGCAGCGTTTTATTACCGGAGAGCTATAGGGGTGAGCAGTTCTTC.

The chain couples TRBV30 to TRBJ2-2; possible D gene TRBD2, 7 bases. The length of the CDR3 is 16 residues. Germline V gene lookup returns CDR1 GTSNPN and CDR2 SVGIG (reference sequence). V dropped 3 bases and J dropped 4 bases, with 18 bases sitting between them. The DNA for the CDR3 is TGTGCCTGGAGATCCTGGGGGCGCGGGAGCACCGGGGAGCTGTTTTTT. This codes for CAWRSWGRGSTGELFF. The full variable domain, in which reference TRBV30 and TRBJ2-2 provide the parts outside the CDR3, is SQTIHQWPATLVQPVGSPLSLECTVEGTSNPNLYWYRQAAGRGLQLLFYSVGIGQISSEVPQNLSASRPQDRQFILSSKKLLLSDSGFYLCAWRSWGRGSTGELFFGEGSRLTVL.

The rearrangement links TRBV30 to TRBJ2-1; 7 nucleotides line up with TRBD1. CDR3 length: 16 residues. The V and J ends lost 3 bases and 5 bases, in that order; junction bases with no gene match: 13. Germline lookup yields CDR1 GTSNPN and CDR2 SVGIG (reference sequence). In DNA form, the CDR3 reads TGTGCCTGGAGCAGCCGCTGGGACAGAGCCGACAATGAGCAGTTCTTC. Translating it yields CAWSSRWDRADNEQFF.

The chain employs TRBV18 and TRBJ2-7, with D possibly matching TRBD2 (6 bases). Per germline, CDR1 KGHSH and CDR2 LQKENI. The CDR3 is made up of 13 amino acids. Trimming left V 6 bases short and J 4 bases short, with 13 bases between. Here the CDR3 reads CASSPGREYEQYF. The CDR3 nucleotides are TGTGCCAGCTCTCCGGGACGGGAGTACGAGCAGTACTTC.

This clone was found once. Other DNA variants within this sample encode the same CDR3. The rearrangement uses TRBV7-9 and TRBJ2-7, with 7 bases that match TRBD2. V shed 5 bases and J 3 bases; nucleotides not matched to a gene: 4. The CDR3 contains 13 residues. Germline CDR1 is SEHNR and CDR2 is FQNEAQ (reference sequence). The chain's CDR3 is CASSRREDYEQYF. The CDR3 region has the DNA TGTGCCAGCAGCCGACGGGAGGACTACGAGCAGTACTTC.

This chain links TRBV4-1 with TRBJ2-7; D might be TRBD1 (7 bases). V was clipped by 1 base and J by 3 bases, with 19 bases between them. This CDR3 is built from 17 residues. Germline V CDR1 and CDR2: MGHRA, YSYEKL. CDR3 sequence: CASSQGGGEGAGYEQYF. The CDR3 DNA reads TGCGCCAGCAGCCAAGGAGGGGGCGAGGGAGCGGGCTACGAGCAGTACTTC.

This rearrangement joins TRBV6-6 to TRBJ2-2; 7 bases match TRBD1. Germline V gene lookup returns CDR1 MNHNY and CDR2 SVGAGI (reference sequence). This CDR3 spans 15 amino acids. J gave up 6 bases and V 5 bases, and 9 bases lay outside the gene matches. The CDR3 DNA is TGTGCCAGCAGTCTTCCCCAGGGGGACGCCGGGGAGCTGTTTTTT. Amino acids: CASSLPQGDAGELFF.

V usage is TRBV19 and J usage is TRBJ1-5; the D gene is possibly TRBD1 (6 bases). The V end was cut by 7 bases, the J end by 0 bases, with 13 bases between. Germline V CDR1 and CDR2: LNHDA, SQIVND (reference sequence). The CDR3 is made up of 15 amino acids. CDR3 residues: CASTTGQYSNQPQHF. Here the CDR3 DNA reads TGTGCCAGTACTACCGGACAGTATAGCAATCAGCCCCAGCATTTT.

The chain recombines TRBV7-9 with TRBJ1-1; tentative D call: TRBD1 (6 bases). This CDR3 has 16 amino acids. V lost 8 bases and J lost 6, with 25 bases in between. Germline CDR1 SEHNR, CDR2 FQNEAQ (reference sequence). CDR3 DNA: TGTGCCAGCCTATTTTGGTCGGGACATAACGTCTCTGAAGCTTTCTTT. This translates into CASLFWSGHNVSEAFF.

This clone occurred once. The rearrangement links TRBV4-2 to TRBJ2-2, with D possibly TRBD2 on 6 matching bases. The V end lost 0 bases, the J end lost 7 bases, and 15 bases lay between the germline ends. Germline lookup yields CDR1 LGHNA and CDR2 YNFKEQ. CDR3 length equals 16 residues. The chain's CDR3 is CASSQEGLARGGELFF. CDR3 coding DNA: TGTGCCAGCAGCCAAGAAGGGCTAGCGAGGGGCGGGGAGCTGTTTTTT.

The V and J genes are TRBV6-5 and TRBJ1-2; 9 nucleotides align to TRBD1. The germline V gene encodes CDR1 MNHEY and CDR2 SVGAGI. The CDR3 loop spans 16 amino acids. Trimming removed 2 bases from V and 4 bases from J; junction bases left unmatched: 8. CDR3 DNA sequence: TGTGCCAGCAGTTACCTGACAGGGGGAGCGATCTATGGCTACACCTTC. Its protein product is CASSYLTGGAIYGYTF.

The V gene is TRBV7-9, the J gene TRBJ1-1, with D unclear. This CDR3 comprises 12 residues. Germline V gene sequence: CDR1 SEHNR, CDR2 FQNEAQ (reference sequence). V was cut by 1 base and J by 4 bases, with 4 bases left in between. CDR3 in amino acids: CASSLGITEAFF. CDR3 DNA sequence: TGTGCCAGCAGCTTAGGTATCACTGAAGCTTTCTTT. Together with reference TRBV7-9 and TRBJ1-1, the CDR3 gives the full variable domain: DTGVSQNPRHKITKRGQNVTFRCDPISEHNRLYWYRQTLGQGPEFLTYFQNEAQLEKSRLLSDRFSAERPKGSFSTLEIQRTEQGDSAMYLCASSLGITEAFFGQGTRLTVV.

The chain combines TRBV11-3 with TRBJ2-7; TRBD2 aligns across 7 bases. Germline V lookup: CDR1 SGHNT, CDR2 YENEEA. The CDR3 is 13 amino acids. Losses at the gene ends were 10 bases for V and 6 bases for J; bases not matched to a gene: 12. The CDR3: CATQRRESPEQYF. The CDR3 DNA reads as TGTGCCACCCAACGGCGGGAGAGCCCCGAGCAGTACTTC.

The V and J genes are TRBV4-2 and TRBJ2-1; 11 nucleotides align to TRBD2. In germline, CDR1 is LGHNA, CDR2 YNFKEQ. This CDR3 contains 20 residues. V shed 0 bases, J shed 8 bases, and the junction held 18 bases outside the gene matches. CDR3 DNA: TGTGCCAGCAGCCAAGATGTCACAGGGGGCATTAGCGGGAGGGCCGATGAGCAGTTCTTC. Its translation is CASSQDVTGGISGRADEQFF.